This is a list of T cell receptor beta chains from one sample in a study of T cell changes during pregnancy in multiple sclerosis. This table comes from immunoSEQ multiplex PCR, and its TCRdb copy is limited to in-frame clones, with some not included. The sample includes about 80,000 clones, approximately 94% of them seen just once. The sample consisted of CD4+ T cells from peripheral blood mononuclear cells, taken before pregnancy. The source of these receptors is a female donor with multiple sclerosis, enrolled in a pregnancy study. Each CDR3 is given with its conserved first and last residue. The order of the fields is CDR3 DNA, CDR3 protein, J gene, D gene, V gene, clone size. A D gene is named only where the DNA matches it firmly. Clone size is given for some rows only: seen once, a few or many times, or a class if the clone is expanded.

TGTGCCAGCAGCTTGGTCAGTCAAGAGACCCAGTACTTC CASSLVSQETQYF TRBJ2-5 NA TRBV5-4 NA
TGTGCCAGTAGTATCGGACAGGGGAGTTACAATGAGCAGTTCTTC CASSIGQGSYNEQFF TRBJ2-1 TRBD1 TRBV19 NA
TGTGCCAGCAGCACTCGACCGGGCTATGGCTACACCTTC CASSTRPGYGYTF TRBJ1-2 NA TRBV7-6 NA
TGTGCCAGCAGCACCAGGGAGGCTACACCCCTCCACTTT CASSTREATPLHF TRBJ1-6 NA TRBV7-9 few
TGTGCCTGGAGAGGGGACAGGGGGGTCTATGGCTACACCTTC CAWRGDRGVYGYTF TRBJ1-2 TRBD1 TRBV30 NA
TGTGCCAGCAGCTTGGGGGGAGGTGAAGCTTTCTTT CASSLGGGEAFF TRBJ1-1 NA TRBV7-8 NA
TGTGCCAGCAGTGAATATGGAACAGGGCACAATGAGCAGTTCTTC CASSEYGTGHNEQFF TRBJ2-1 NA TRBV25-1 NA
TGTGCCATCAGTGGTACGGGATCTGGAAACACCATATATTTT CAISGTGSGNTIYF TRBJ1-3 NA TRBV10-3 NA
TGTGCCAGCAGCTCCTGGCGGGAGAGAGAGACCCAGTACTTC CASSSWRERETQYF TRBJ2-5 TRBD2 TRBV13 NA
TGTGCCAGCAGTAAGAATTTGCCAGGTTCCAAGGGGGAAAAACTGTTTTTT CASSKNLPGSKGEKLFF TRBJ1-4 NA TRBV28 NA
TGTGCCAGCAGCCCAGGACGGACAGGGGGCGAGTATGAGCAGTTCTTC CASSPGRTGGEYEQFF TRBJ2-1 TRBD1 TRBV5-4 NA
TGTGCCAGCAGCCCGACAGGGGTACGGACTGAAGCTTTCTTT CASSPTGVRTEAFF TRBJ1-1 TRBD1 TRBV6-1 NA
TGCGCCAGCAGCTTGGACAGCACAGGGCAAGCTTTCTTT CASSLDSTGQAFF TRBJ1-1 NA TRBV5-1 NA
TGTGCCAGCAGCTTAAGGGACAGGGCTGGGATTGGGGAGCTGTTTTTT CASSLRDRAGIGELFF TRBJ2-2 TRBD1 TRBV7-8 NA
TGTGCCAGCAGCAGGAGGGGACTAGCTACTGTCGAGACCCAGTACTTC CASSRRGLATVETQYF TRBJ2-5 TRBD2 TRBV5-5 NA
TGTGCCTGGAAAGGCAGGGTGAACACCGGGGAGCTGTTTTTT CAWKGRVNTGELFF TRBJ2-2 NA TRBV30 NA
TGTGCCAGCAGCTTACAGGGTAGGGGCTCTGGGGCCAACGTCCTGACTTTC CASSLQGRGSGANVLTF TRBJ2-6 NA TRBV7-2 NA
TGTGCCAGCAGCCTACTAGCGTCCTCTGGAAACACCATATATTTT CASSLLASSGNTIYF TRBJ1-3 NA TRBV9 NA
TGTGCCAGCTCTCGACCGGGACAGTTAAGCAATGAGCAGTTCTTC CASSRPGQLSNEQFF TRBJ2-1 TRBD1 TRBV18 NA
TGTGCCAGCAGCGTATCCGGAAGACTAGCGGGAGGCCATCAGTATTTT CASSVSGRLAGGHQYF TRBJ2-3 TRBD2 TRBV7-9 NA
TGTGCCAGCAGCTTAGCAGGACAGGGTTTTGGGGAGCAGTACTTC CASSLAGQGFGEQYF TRBJ2-7 TRBD1 TRBV7-3 NA
TGTGCCAGCAGCCTCAAACATGAGGGAAACACTGAAGCTTTCTTT CASSLKHEGNTEAFF TRBJ1-1 NA TRBV9 NA
TGTGCCAGCAGTGGATCCGGGACACCTCTCCTATACGAGCAGTACTTC CASSGSGTPLLYEQYF TRBJ2-7 NA TRBV27 NA
TGTGCCAGCAGCCAAGTAATAGCGGGAGGGCCCACCGGGGAGCTGTTTTTT CASSQVIAGGPTGELFF TRBJ2-2 TRBD2 TRBV4-2 NA
TGTGCCATCAGTCGACAGACAGGGAGGGAGACCCAGTACTTC CAISRQTGRETQYF TRBJ2-5 NA TRBV10-3 once
TGTGCCAGCAGCGTACAAGGACAGGCTTCCTCCGAGCAGTACTTC CASSVQGQASSEQYF TRBJ2-7 TRBD1 TRBV9 NA
TGTGCCAGCAGCTTGGGCTCAGAAGAGACCCAGTACTTC CASSLGSEETQYF TRBJ2-5 NA TRBV5-5 NA
TGTGCCAGCCGGCTGGGGCCAGGGGATACGCAGTATTTT CASRLGPGDTQYF TRBJ2-3 NA TRBV6-6 NA